These 5 T cell receptor beta chains share one sample of origin, sequenced in a study of control samples from healthy donors and cancer patients. The table came from immunoSEQ multiplex PCR; TCRdb's copy has only in-frame clones and leaves some out. The sample includes 100,000 to 150,000 clones, about 95% of them seen just once. The sample was blood. The receptors stem from a young man in good health.

V gene TRBV18 combines with J gene TRBJ1-1; no firm D call. The CDR3 runs 15 residues. Deletions cut 3 bases from V and 2 bases from J, with 13 bases between. Per germline, CDR1 KGHSH and CDR2 LQKENI. The CDR3 DNA reads TGTGCCAGCTCACCCGAGGAGGGAAACAACACTGAAGCTTTCTTT. It translates to CASSPEEGNNTEAFF. Filled out from reference TRBV18 and TRBJ1-1, the complete variable domain reads NAGVMQNPRHLVRRRGQEARLRCSPMKGHSHVYWYRQLPEEGLKFMVYLQKENIIDESGMPKERFSAEFPKEGPSILRIQQVVRGDSAAYFCASSPEEGNNTEAFFGQGTRLTVV.

The V and J genes are TRBV7-2 and TRBJ1-5; tentative D call: TRBD1 (5 bases). CDR1 and CDR2 from the germline V gene are SGHTA and FQGNSA. Trimming cost V 1 base and J 7 bases, with 11 bases left between them. There are 14 residues in the CDR3. CDR3 protein: CASSLDRSGQPQHF. The CDR3 region has the DNA TGTGCCAGCAGCTTAGACAGGTCGGGCCAGCCCCAGCATTTT.

Points on this clone: Because it lacks the conserved phenylalanine or tryptophan at the end, this CDR3 is likely a read error. The rearrangement joins TRBV4-1 to TRBJ2-7; 8 bases agree with TRBD1. The CDR3 contains 18 residues. Germline V gene sequence: CDR1 MGHRA, CDR2 YSYEKL. The V and J ends lost 1 base and 9 bases, in that order; junction bases with no gene match: 20. This chain's CDR3 is CASSQATPGGALFGGQYL. In DNA form, the CDR3 reads TGCGCCAGCAGCCAAGCAACCCCAGGGGGCGCATTATTTGGTGGGCAGTACCTC.

The J gene is TRBJ2-7, the V gene TRBV6-5; TRBD1 matches at 9 bases. The CDR3 totals 15 residues. Germline CDR1 reads MNHEY; CDR2 reads SVGAGI. The trim removed 6 bases at V and 5 bases at J, leaving 11 bases unmatched. CDR3 region: CASRDPGTGIHEQYF. The DNA for the CDR3 is TGTGCCAGCAGGGACCCCGGGACAGGGATCCACGAGCAGTACTTC.

This chain joins TRBV28 and TRBJ1-4; D is unresolved. V was shortened by 5 bases and J by 2 bases, with 15 bases between the two germline ends. Germline V CDR1 and CDR2: MDHEN, SYDVKM. CDR3 length equals 16 residues. As DNA, the CDR3 is TGTGCCAGCAGTGCCCCAAGTGAGTCGACTAATGAAAAACTGTTTTTT. Translating it yields CASSAPSESTNEKLFF.